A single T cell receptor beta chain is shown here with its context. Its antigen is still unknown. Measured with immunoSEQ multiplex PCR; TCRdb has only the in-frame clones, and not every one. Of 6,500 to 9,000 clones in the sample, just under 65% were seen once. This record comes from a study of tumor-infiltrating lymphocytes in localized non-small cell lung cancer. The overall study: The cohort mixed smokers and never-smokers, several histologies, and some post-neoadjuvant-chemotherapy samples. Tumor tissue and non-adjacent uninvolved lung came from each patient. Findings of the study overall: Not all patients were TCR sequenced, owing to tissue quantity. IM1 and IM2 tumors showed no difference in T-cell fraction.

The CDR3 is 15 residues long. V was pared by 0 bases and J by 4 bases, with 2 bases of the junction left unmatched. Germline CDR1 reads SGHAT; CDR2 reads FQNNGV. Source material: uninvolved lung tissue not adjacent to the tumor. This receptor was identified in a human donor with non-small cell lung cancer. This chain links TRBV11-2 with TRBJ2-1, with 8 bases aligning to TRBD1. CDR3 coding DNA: TGTGCCAGCAGCTTAGATCGACAGGGGTACAATGAGCAGTTCTTC. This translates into CASSLDRQGYNEQFF.